The source of this T cell receptor (beta chain) is a study of T cell responses to AZD1222 COVID-19 vaccine. Overall study results and limits: CD4 TCRs linked to vaccination spanned spike, dominating at 160-218 and 743-854.

TCRdb's table, derived via immunoSEQ multiplex PCR, lists solely in-frame clones and lacks some. Of just under 150,000 clones listed, roughly 88% are singletons. Remarks on this clone: The antigen is undetermined.

V shed 4 bases and J shed 7 bases, with 10 bases lying between them. The CDR3 covers 12 residues. Germline CDR1 and CDR2: MNHEY and SVGAGI. The chain joins TRBV6-5 to TRBJ1-1; D not certain. Sequences were derived from peripheral blood, sampled 28 days after the second dose of the MenACWY control vaccine. The receptor's source is an adult who received the MenACWY meningococcal vaccine as a control. The CDR3 here is CASSSGVNEAFF. The CDR3, as DNA: TGTGCCAGCAGTTCAGGAGTTAATGAAGCTTTCTTT.